The T cell receptor beta chain described here comes from a study of T cell responses to AZD1222 COVID-19 vaccine. The table came from immunoSEQ multiplex PCR; TCRdb's copy has only in-frame clones and leaves some out. This table holds around 69,000 clones, 84% found once. With respect to this clone: Antigen unknown.

V was shortened by 0 bases and J by 7 bases, with 7 bases between the two germline ends. The CDR3 length is 13 residues. Study-wide results and limits: Spike-specific TCR breadth and depth rose after two AZD1222 doses. Baseline antibody screening turned up just a handful of seropositive AZD1222 recipients. Clonal diversity may have been underestimated, and the donors were mostly white British, with more females than males.

This chain uses TRBV12-3 or TRBV12-4 with TRBJ1-5; D is undetermined. This sample comprised peripheral blood, obtained on day 0 of AZD1222 vaccination. The clonotype originates from an adult in good health. The CDR3 reads CASSLAGRQPQHF. The CDR3 nucleotides read TGTGCCAGCAGTTTAGCAGGGCGGCAGCCCCAGCATTTT.